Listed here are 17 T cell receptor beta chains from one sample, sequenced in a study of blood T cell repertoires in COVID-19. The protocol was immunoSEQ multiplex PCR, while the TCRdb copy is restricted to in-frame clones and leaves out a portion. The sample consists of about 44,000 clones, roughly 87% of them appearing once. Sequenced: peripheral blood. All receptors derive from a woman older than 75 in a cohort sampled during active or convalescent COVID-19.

This chain's CDR3 is CASSLGTSGPDTQYF. As DNA, the CDR3 is TGCGCCAGCAGCTTGGGGACTAGCGGGCCAGATACGCAGTATTTT. This rearrangement joins TRBV5-1 to TRBJ2-3; 11 nucleotides line up with TRBD2. CDR1 is SGHRS, CDR2 YFSETQ, per germline. Trimming at V came to 0 bases and at J to 4 bases, leaving 1 base not matched to a gene. The CDR3 contains 15 residues.

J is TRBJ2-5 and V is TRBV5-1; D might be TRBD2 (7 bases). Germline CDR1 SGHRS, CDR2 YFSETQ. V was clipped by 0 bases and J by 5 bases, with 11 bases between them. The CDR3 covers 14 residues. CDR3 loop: CASSLGRGGETQYF. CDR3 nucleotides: TGCGCCAGCAGCTTGGGAAGGGGGGGTGAGACCCAGTACTTC.

The chain's CDR3 is CASSQNPRGPSEKLFF. CDR3 sequence (DNA): TGCGCCAGCAGCCAAAACCCCAGGGGGCCGAGTGAAAAACTGTTTTTT. This rearrangement joins TRBV4-3 to TRBJ1-4; 8 positions agree with TRBD1. This CDR3 spans 16 amino acids. V was pared by 2 bases and J by 7 bases, with 9 bases of the junction left unmatched. Germline values: CDR1 LGHNA, CDR2 YSLEER.

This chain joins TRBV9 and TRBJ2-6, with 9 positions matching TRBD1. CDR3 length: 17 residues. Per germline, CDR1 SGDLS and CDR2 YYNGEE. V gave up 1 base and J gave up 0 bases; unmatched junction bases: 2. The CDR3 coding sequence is TGTGCCAGCAGCGTATACAGGGGGCGCTCTGGGGCCAACGTCCTGACTTTC. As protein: CASSVYRGRSGANVLTF.

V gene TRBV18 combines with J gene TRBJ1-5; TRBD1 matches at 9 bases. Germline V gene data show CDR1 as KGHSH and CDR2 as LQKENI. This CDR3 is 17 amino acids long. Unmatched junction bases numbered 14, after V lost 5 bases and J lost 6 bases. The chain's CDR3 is CASSTVPRDREGQPQHF. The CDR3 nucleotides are TGTGCCAGCTCAACAGTCCCCCGGGACAGGGAAGGTCAGCCCCAGCATTTT.

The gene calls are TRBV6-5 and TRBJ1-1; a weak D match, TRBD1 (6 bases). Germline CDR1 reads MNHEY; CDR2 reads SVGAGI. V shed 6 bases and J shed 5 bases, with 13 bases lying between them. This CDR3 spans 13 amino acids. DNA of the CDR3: TGTGCCAGCAGCCTCGGGACACCAACTGAAGCTTTCTTT. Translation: CASSLGTPTEAFF.

CDR3 sequence: CASSLVFGSGQPQHF. The CDR3 nucleotides read TGTGCCAGCAGCTTAGTGTTTGGTTCAGGTCAGCCCCAGCATTTT. The rearrangement uses TRBV7-2 and TRBJ1-5; D is uncertain. The CDR3 contains 15 residues. The V end lost 1 base, the J end lost 6 bases, and 13 bases lay between the germline ends. The V gene's germline CDR1 is SGHTA and CDR2 FQGNSA.

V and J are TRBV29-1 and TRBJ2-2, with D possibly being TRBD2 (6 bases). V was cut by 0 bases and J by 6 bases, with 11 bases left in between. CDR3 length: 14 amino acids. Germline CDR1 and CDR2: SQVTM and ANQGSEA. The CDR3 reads CSVEEEGFAGELFF. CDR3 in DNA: TGCAGCGTTGAAGAGGAGGGGTTTGCCGGGGAGCTGTTTTTT.

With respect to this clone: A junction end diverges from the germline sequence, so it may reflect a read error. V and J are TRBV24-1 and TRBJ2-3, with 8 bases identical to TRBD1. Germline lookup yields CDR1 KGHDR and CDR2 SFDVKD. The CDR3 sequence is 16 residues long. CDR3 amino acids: CATSALPGTGTDAQYF. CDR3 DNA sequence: TGTGCCACCAGTGCTCTGCCAGGGACAGGTACAGATGCGCAGTATTTT.

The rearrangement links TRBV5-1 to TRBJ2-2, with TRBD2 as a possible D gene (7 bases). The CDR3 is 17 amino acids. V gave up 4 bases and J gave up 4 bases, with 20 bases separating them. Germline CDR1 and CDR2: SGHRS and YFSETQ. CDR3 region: CASSPPGAGAITGELFF. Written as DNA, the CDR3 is TGCGCCAGCAGCCCCCCTGGGGCGGGGGCCATCACCGGGGAGCTGTTTTTT.

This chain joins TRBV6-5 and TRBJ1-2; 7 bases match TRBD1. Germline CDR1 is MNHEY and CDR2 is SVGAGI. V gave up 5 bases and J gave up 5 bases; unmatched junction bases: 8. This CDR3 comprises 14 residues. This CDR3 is CASSQDPGGYGYTF. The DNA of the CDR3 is TGTGCCAGCAGTCAGGACCCAGGGGGGTATGGCTACACCTTC.

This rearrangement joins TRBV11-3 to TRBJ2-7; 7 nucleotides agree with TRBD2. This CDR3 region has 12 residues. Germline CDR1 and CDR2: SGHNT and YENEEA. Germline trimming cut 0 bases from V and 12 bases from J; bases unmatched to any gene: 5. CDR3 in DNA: TGTGCCAGCAGCTTAGATCGGCTAGCGGTGTACTTC. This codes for CASSLDRLAVYF.

The CDR3 loop reads CASSIQGDFGSFF. In DNA form, the CDR3 reads TGTGCCAGCAGTATACAGGGTGATTTTGGGTCTTTCTTT. The chain uses TRBV6-5 and TRBJ1-1; tentative D call: TRBD1 (6 bases). V was pared by 5 bases and J by 12 bases, with 19 bases between. The CDR3 sequence is 13 residues long. CDR1 is MNHEY, CDR2 SVGAGI, per germline.

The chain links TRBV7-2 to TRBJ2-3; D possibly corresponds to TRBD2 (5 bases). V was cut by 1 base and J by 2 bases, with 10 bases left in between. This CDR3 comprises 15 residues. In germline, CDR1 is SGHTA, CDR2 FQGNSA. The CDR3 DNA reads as TGTGCCAGCAGCTTAGGAGGGAGCGCCACAGATACGCAGTATTTT. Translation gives CASSLGGSATDTQYF.

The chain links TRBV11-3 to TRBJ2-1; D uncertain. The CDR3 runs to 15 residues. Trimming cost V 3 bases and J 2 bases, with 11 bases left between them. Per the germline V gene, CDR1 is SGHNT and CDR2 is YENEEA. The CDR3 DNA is TGTGCCAGCAGCTTCCCTCCCCTAGCCTACAATGAGCAGTTCTTC. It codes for CASSFPPLAYNEQFF.

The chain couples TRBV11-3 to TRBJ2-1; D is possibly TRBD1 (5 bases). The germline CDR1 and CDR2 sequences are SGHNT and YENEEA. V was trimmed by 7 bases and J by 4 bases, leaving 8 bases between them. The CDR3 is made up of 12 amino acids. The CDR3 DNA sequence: TGTGCCAGCACCGACAGTTACAATGAGCAGTTCTTC. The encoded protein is CASTDSYNEQFF.

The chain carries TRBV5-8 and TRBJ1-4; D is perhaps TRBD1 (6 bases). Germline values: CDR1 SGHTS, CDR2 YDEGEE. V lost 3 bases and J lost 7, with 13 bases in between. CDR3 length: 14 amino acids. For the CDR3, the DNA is TGTGCCAGCAGCTCCCTACAGGGTTTTGAAAAACTGTTTTTT. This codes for CASSSLQGFEKLFF.